The clone carrying this T cell receptor (beta chain) was observed a single time. The antigen is unknown. Arm-PCR of CDR3 regions and iRepertoire HTBI primers were used to build TCR beta libraries. Using its own MiXCR run on the multiplex PCR reads, TCRdb lists one record per CDR3 protein. The sample has about 660,000 distinct CDR3 sequences; about 30% are singletons. This sample was taken from a study of regulatory T cells in long-lasting Graves disease. Study information: Over-5-year antithyroid drug use with positive TSH receptor antibodies defined persistent Graves' disease in the study.

The sample's time point: persistent/refractory GD, antithyroid drugs over 5 years with positive TRAb. PBMCs provided the RNA from which the TCR library was made. Overall study findings and caveats: Researchers reported studying only peripheral blood, not thyroid tissue. Persistent disease showed a preference for TRBV28, TRBJ1-2 and TRBJ2-5. Graves' patients with persistent disease showed TCR diversity lower than patients newly diagnosed.

CDR1 is SGHRS and CDR2 is YFSETQ in the germline V gene. CDR3 length: 14 amino acids. Trimming cost V 0 bases and J 4 bases; bases outside gene matches: 1. Sequencing used peripheral blood mononuclear cells (PBMCs), obtained when the disease was refractory, from a patient treated with antithyroid drugs. The sequence came from a female donor with Graves disease. The chain joins TRBV5-1 to TRBJ1-2, with 9 bases matching TRBD1. CDR3 sequence reads: CASSLEQGAYGYTF. In DNA, the CDR3 is TGCGCCAGCAGCTTGGAACAGGGGGCCTATGGCTACACCTTC.